These T cell receptor beta chains were read from a single sample in a study of T cell changes during pregnancy in multiple sclerosis. TCRdb's copy holds only in-frame clones and misses some; the assay was immunoSEQ multiplex PCR. The sample records some 22,000 clones, 85% being singletons. This sample comprised CD8+ T cells from peripheral blood mononuclear cells, obtained before pregnancy. The receptor source for this set is a female donor with multiple sclerosis, enrolled in a pregnancy study. The CDR3 runs from the conserved cysteine through the conserved F or W. The order of the fields is CDR3 length, J gene, V gene, D gene, clone size, CDR3 protein, CDR3 DNA. The D gene is left open where the match is weak. Only part of the rows carry a size: once, few, many, or a class if the clone is expanded.

21 | TRBJ2-2 | TRBV5-1 | TRBD2 | . | CASNQSPGLAGGWGLTGELFF | TGCGCCAGCAACCAATCCCCAGGACTAGCGGGAGGTTGGGGATTAACCGGGGAGCTGTTTTTT
17 | TRBJ2-7 | TRBV10-3 | TRBD2 | . | CAISESGAGTSGIEQYF | TGTGCCATCAGTGAGTCGGGGGCCGGGACTAGCGGGATCGAGCAGTACTTC
14 | TRBJ2-3 | TRBV5-1 | TRBD1 | . | CASSNQGAPDTQYF | TGCGCCAGCAGCAACCAGGGGGCCCCAGATACGCAGTATTTT
15 | TRBJ2-3 | TRBV4-2 | TRBD2 | . | CASSEGLAGRDTQYF | TGTGCCAGCAGCGAGGGACTAGCGGGAAGAGATACGCAGTATTTT
14 | TRBJ2-7 | TRBV5-1 | TRBD1 | . | CASSLGQGSYEQYF | TGCGCCAGCAGCTTGGGACAGGGGTCCTACGAGCAGTACTTC
14 | TRBJ1-1 | TRBV4-3 | TRBD1 | . | CASSLGQVNTEAFF | TGCGCCAGCAGCCTTGGACAGGTGAACACTGAAGCTTTCTTT
15 | TRBJ2-7 | TRBV6-1 | TRBD2 | . | CASSTGLAGVYEQYF | TGTGCCAGCAGTACGGGACTAGCGGGAGTCTACGAGCAGTACTTC
15 | TRBJ1-4 | TRBV5-4 | TRBD1 | . | CASSSRDRGYEKLFF | TGTGCCAGCAGCTCCCGCGACAGGGGTTACGAAAAACTGTTTTTT
15 | TRBJ2-7 | TRBV5-6 | . | . | CASSLTRTGFYEQYF | TGTGCCAGCAGCTTGACCCGGACGGGGTTCTACGAGCAGTACTTC
14 | TRBJ2-7 | TRBV28 | . | . | CASKTQRATYEQYF | TGTGCCAGCAAGACCCAGCGGGCCACCTACGAGCAGTACTTC
15 | TRBJ2-3 | TRBV23-1 | . | . | CASSRPRALAGTQYF | TGCGCCAGCAGTCGGCCCCGTGCTCTGGCGGGTACGCAGTATTTT
15 | TRBJ2-2 | TRBV27 | TRBD1 | . | CASSLTGGLVGELFF | TGTGCCAGCAGTTTAACAGGGGGCCTGGTCGGGGAGCTGTTTTTT
15 | TRBJ2-1 | TRBV7-6 | TRBD2 | . | CASSLGPGGNNEQFF | TGTGCCAGCAGCTTAGGCCCGGGAGGGAACAATGAGCAGTTCTTC
15 | TRBJ1-5 | TRBV7-8 | . | . | CASSLVEGSNQPQHF | TGTGCCAGCAGCTTAGTGGAGGGTAGCAATCAGCCCCAGCATTTT
15 | TRBJ2-1 | TRBV28 | TRBD2 | . | CASSLTSGGYNEQFF | TGTGCCAGCAGTCTCACTAGCGGGGGATACAATGAGCAGTTCTTC
14 | TRBJ2-1 | TRBV19 | . | few | CASSRGGDYNEQFF | TGTGCCAGTAGTAGGGGCGGAGACTACAATGAGCAGTTCTTC
15 | TRBJ2-1 | TRBV4-1 | TRBD2 | . | CASSQELAAYNEQFF | TGCGCCAGCAGCCAGGAACTAGCGGCCTACAATGAGCAGTTCTTC
14 | TRBJ1-1 | TRBV9 | TRBD1 | . | CASSPGTGGTEAFF | TGTGCCAGCAGCCCCGGGACAGGGGGCACTGAAGCTTTCTTT
15 | TRBJ2-7 | TRBV5-1 | TRBD1 | . | CASSSTWDRFYEQYF | TGCGCCAGCAGCTCCACTTGGGACAGATTCTACGAGCAGTACTTC
16 | TRBJ2-5 | TRBV18 | . | . | CASSPPRVAVGETQYF | TGTGCCAGCTCACCACCACGGGTAGCGGTAGGAGAGACCCAGTACTTC
17 | TRBJ2-6 | TRBV6-4 | TRBD2 | . | CASSEGTSGSGANVLTF | TGTGCCAGCAGTGAGGGGACTAGCGGCTCTGGGGCCAACGTCCTGACTTTC
16 | TRBJ2-1 | TRBV4-1 | TRBD2 | . | CASSHAGLAGGPEQFF | TGCGCCAGCAGCCACGCTGGACTAGCGGGAGGGCCGGAGCAGTTCTTC
15 | TRBJ2-1 | TRBV4-1 | . | . | CASSQVKTGYNEQFF | TGCGCCAGCAGCCAAGTTAAGACAGGCTACAATGAGCAGTTCTTC
19 | TRBJ2-3 | TRBV5-1 | TRBD2 | once | CASSLRGSSLTSFADTQYF | TGCGCCAGCAGCTTGCGGGGGTCGAGTCTGACTAGCTTCGCAGATACGCAGTATTTT
14 | TRBJ1-5 | TRBV19 | . | . | CASSILYSNQPQHF | TGTGCCAGTAGTATTCTGTATAGCAATCAGCCCCAGCATTTT
16 | TRBJ2-5 | TRBV5-6 | . | . | CASSLALVAGQETQYF | TGTGCCAGCAGCTTGGCCCTGGTGGCAGGCCAAGAGACCCAGTACTTC
14 | TRBJ1-4 | TRBV7-9 | TRBD1 | . | CASRHGQGAEKLFF | TGTGCCAGCAGGCACGGACAGGGGGCCGAAAAACTGTTTTTT
13 | TRBJ2-2 | TRBV18 | . | . | CASLTSNTGELFF | TGTGCCAGCCTTACATCGAACACCGGGGAGCTGTTTTTT
18 | TRBJ2-7 | TRBV13 | TRBD2 | . | CASSNRPWTSGRTYEQYF | TGTGCCAGCAGCAACCGCCCGTGGACTAGCGGGAGGACCTACGAGCAGTACTTC
13 | TRBJ2-7 | TRBV2 | TRBD1 | . | CTQTGQRSYEQYF | TGTACCCAGACGGGACAGAGATCCTACGAGCAGTACTTC
16 | TRBJ1-5 | TRBV7-8 | . | . | CASSPLDSYSNQPQHF | TGTGCCAGCAGCCCATTGGACAGCTATAGCAATCAGCCCCAGCATTTT
16 | TRBJ2-7 | TRBV29-1 | TRBD2 | . | CSVEDRTSGRRYEQYF | TGCAGCGTTGAAGATAGGACTAGCGGGAGAAGGTACGAGCAGTACTTC
15 | TRBJ1-3 | TRBV4-1 | . | . | CASSPSQGTGNTIYF | TGCGCCAGCAGCCCCAGTCAGGGTACAGGGAACACCATATATTTT
12 | TRBJ2-4 | TRBV13 | TRBD1 | . | CASSLGDRVQYF | TGTGCCAGCAGCTTAGGGGACAGGGTTCAGTACTTC
11 | TRBJ2-5 | TRBV19 | . | . | CASKRGKTQYF | TGTGCCAGTAAAAGGGGGAAGACCCAGTACTTC
16 | TRBJ1-4 | TRBV28 | . | . | CASGSVPGGRSEKLFF | TGTGCCAGCGGAAGTGTACCCGGGGGACGGAGTGAAAAACTGTTTTTT
14 | TRBJ2-5 | TRBV29-1 | TRBD2 | . | CSVVAGGSLMTQYF | TGCAGCGTTGTTGCGGGGGGCTCTTTGATGACCCAGTACTTC
14 | TRBJ2-7 | TRBV28 | TRBD2 | . | CASSFSTSDYEQYF | TGTGCCAGCAGTTTCTCGACTAGCGACTACGAGCAGTACTTC
16 | TRBJ2-2 | TRBV5-1 | . | . | CASSLFETGNTGELFF | TGCGCCAGCAGCTTGTTCGAGACAGGGAACACCGGGGAGCTGTTTTTT
17 | TRBJ2-3 | TRBV5-4 | TRBD2 | . | CASSKTSGRAGVDTQYF | TGTGCCAGCAGCAAGACTAGCGGGAGGGCAGGGGTAGATACGCAGTATTTT
13 | TRBJ1-2 | TRBV5-8 | . | few | CASTFEPAYGYTF | TGTGCCAGTACCTTTGAGCCCGCCTATGGCTACACCTTC
16 | TRBJ2-1 | TRBV2 | . | . | CASSRSGAPSYNEQFF | TGTGCCAGCAGTCGTTCGGGAGCGCCTTCCTACAATGAGCAGTTCTTC
14 | TRBJ1-1 | TRBV7-3 | . | . | CASSLVNMNTEAFF | TGTGCCAGCAGCTTAGTAAACATGAACACTGAAGCTTTCTTT
15 | TRBJ2-7 | TRBV6-1 | . | . | CASSELGENYYEQYF | TGTGCCAGCAGTGAACTTGGGGAGAACTACTACGAGCAGTACTTC
14 | TRBJ1-2 | TRBV7-9 | . | . | CASSLRHWRSGYTF | TGTGCCAGCAGCCTAAGACACTGGAGGAGTGGCTACACCTTC
21 | TRBJ2-3 | TRBV7-3 | TRBD2 | . | CASSLGVIWGLPGLATDTQYF | TGTGCCAGCAGCTTAGGAGTAATCTGGGGGCTCCCGGGACTAGCCACAGATACGCAGTATTTT
13 | TRBJ2-1 | TRBV7-9 | . | . | CASSVPSKDEQFF | TGTGCCAGCAGCGTACCTAGTAAAGATGAGCAGTTCTTC
17 | TRBJ2-4 | TRBV9 | . | . | CANLDRRMAIAKNIQYF | TGTGCCAACCTCGACAGGCGAATGGCCATAGCCAAAAACATTCAGTACTTC
16 | TRBJ2-2 | TRBV11-2 | TRBD1 | . | CASSFVGQGADGELFF | TGTGCCAGCAGCTTCGTGGGACAGGGGGCAGACGGGGAGCTGTTTTTT
13 | TRBJ2-2 | TRBV6-5 | . | . | CASTQGLGGELFF | TGTGCCAGCACTCAGGGGCTGGGCGGGGAGCTGTTTTTT